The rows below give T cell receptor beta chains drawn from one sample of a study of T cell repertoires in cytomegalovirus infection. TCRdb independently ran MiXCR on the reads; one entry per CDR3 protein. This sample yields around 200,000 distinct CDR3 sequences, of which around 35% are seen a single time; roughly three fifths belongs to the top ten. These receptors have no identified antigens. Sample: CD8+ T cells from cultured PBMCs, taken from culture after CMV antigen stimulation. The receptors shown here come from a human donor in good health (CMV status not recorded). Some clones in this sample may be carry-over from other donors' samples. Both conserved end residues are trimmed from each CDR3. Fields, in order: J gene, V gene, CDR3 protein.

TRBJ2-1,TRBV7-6,ASSSPAFGGREQF
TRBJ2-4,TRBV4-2,ASSQALLARSNIQY
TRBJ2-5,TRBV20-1,SAPWREGQETQY
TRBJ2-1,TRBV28,ASSTGSDNEQF
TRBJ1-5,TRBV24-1,ATSDGDQPQH
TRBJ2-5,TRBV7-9,ASGRGVSETQY
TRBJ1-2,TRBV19,AVPGPLYGYT
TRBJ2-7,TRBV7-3,ASSLTGQGDEQY
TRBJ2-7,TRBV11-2,ASSFHAGLEGYEQY
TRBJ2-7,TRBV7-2,ASSEYSGYEQY
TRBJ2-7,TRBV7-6,ASSATQYEQY
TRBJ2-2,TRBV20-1,SATGKSAAGELF
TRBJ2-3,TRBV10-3,AISEGFGSGRPDTQY
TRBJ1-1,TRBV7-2,ASSPRILGEAF
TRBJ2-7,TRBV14,ASSQFLGYEQY
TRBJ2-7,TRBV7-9,ASSSPGLGEQY
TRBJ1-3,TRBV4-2,ASSQARNRVFGNTIY
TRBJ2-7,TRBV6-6,ASLGAFLGREQY
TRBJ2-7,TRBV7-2,ASSGSGKQY
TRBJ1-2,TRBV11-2,ASSVGDRAKEGYT
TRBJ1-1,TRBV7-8,ASSPSWGGDTEAF
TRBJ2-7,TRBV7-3,ASSSEIYEQY
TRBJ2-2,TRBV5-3,ARSPGTHRLTLREENTGELF
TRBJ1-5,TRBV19,ASSPGREQPQH
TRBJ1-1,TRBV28,ASLDRVEAF
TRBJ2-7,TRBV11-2,ASTPGLAAGMVGYEQY
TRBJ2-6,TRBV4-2,ASYVPSPRSGANVLT
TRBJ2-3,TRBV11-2,ASSLDVLTGTSTDTQY
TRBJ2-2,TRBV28,ASLWQGNTGELF
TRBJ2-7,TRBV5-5,ASQGSHPGTGLYEQY
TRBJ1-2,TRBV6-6,ASSYALGGDRKGYT